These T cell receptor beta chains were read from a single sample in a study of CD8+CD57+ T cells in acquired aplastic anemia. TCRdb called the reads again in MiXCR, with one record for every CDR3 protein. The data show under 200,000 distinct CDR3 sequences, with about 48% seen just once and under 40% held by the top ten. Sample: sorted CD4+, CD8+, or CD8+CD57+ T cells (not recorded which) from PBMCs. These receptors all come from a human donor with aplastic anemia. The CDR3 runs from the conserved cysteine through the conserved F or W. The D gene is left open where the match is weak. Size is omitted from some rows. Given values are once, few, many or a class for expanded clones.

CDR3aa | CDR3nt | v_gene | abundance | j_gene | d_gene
CASSLTSGETQYF | TGTGCCAGCAGCTTGACTAGTGGGGAGACCCAGTACTTC | TRBV5-4 | few | TRBJ2-5 | -
CASSLGLLGELFF | TGTGCCAGCAGCTTGGGACTTCTGGGGGAGCTGTTTTTT | TRBV7-8 | - | TRBJ2-2 | -
CAISEPGGAETQYF | TGTGCCATCAGTGAGCCCGGGGGGGCGGAGACCCAGTACTTC | TRBV10-3 | - | TRBJ2-5 | TRBD2
CSVGIFSETQYF | TGCAGCGTTGGGATATTTTCGGAGACCCAGTACTTC | TRBV29-1 | - | TRBJ2-5 | -
CASSPGFDTEAFF | TGTGCCAGCAGCCCAGGGTTCGACACTGAAGCTTTCTTT | TRBV5-4 | many | TRBJ1-1 | -
CASSVAPLANNEQFF | TGTGCCAGCAGCGTAGCCCCACTAGCCAACAATGAGCAGTTCTTC | TRBV9 | - | TRBJ2-1 | -
CASSLGPGSGNTIYF | TGCGCCAGCAGCTTGGGGCCGGGGAGCGGAAACACCATATATTTT | TRBV5-1 | - | TRBJ1-3 | -
CSVYRAYSYGYTF | TGCAGCGTTTACAGGGCGTATAGCTATGGCTACACCTTC | TRBV29-1 | - | TRBJ1-2 | -
CATSKRYPSETQYF | TGTGCCACCAGCAAGCGGTACCCCTCGGAGACCCAGTACTTC | TRBV15 | - | TRBJ2-5 | -
CAISEVAYEQYF | TGTGCCATCAGTGAGGTAGCCTACGAGCAGTACTTC | TRBV10-3 | few | TRBJ2-7 | -
CATGEHSGASSYEQYF | TGTGCCACTGGCGAACACTCGGGAGCTAGCTCCTACGAGCAGTACTTC | TRBV10-3 | - | TRBJ2-7 | -
CSVRGTVQETQYF | TGCAGTGTCCGGGGGACAGTCCAAGAGACCCAGTACTTC | TRBV20-1 | - | TRBJ2-5 | -
CASSITEGAYGYTF | TGTGCCAGTAGTATAACGGAAGGAGCCTATGGCTACACCTTC | TRBV19 | - | TRBJ1-2 | -
CASSVWTGAGEQYF | TGTGCCAGCAGTGTTTGGACAGGGGCCGGCGAGCAGTACTTC | TRBV6-4 | - | TRBJ2-7 | TRBD1
CATSDLEVGPAGAGGSETQYF | TGTGCCACCAGTGATTTGGAGGTCGGTCCGGCAGGGGCAGGGGGCTCGGAGACCCAGTACTTC | TRBV24-1 | - | TRBJ2-5 | TRBD1
CASSFGGSRSPLHF | TGTGCCAGCAGCTTCGGGGGTAGTCGTTCACCCCTCCACTTT | TRBV7-2 | - | TRBJ1-6 | -
CASGYRTEAFF | TGTGCTAGTGGATACAGGACTGAAGCTTTCTTT | TRBV12-5 | - | TRBJ1-1 | -
CASSPPGQGNYGYTF | TGTGCCAGCAGCCCCCCGGGACAGGGTAACTATGGCTACACCTTC | TRBV14 | - | TRBJ1-2 | TRBD1
CATENTRRVPPYGQYF | TGCGCCACCGAAAATACGAGGAGGGTTCCCCCCTACGGGCAGTACTTC | TRBV19 | - | TRBJ2-7 | -
CASTSLYEQYF | TGTGCCAGCACCTCCCTGTACGAGCAGTACTTC | TRBV2 | few | TRBJ2-7 | -
CASSGLTEEYEQYF | TGTGCCAGCAGTGGCTTGACAGAGGAATACGAGCAGTACTTC | TRBV10-3 | - | TRBJ2-7 | -
CASSFVAGVYEQYF | TGTGCCAGCAGCTTCGTAGCGGGAGTGTACGAGCAGTACTTC | TRBV5-8 | many | TRBJ2-7 | TRBD2
CASSNSGSRETQYF | TGTGCCAGCAGCAATAGCGGGAGTAGAGAGACCCAGTACTTC | TRBV7-6 | - | TRBJ2-5 | TRBD2
CSARDRDRVYEQYF | TGCAGTGCTAGAGACCGGGACAGGGTTTACGAGCAGTACTTC | TRBV20-1 | many | TRBJ2-7 | TRBD1
CASSLAGGGYEQYF | TGTGCCAGCAGTTTAGCGGGAGGAGGGTACGAGCAGTACTTC | TRBV2 | few | TRBJ2-7 | TRBD2
CSVDVETGAYEQYF | TGCAGCGTTGACGTCGAGACGGGCGCCTACGAGCAGTACTTC | TRBV29-1 | - | TRBJ2-7 | -
CASSLVSSGVGELFF | TGTGCCAGCAGCTTAGTATCTAGCGGGGTAGGGGAGCTGTTTTTT | TRBV7-2 | many | TRBJ2-2 | TRBD2
CAIRTEQGDAYEQYF | TGTGCCATCAGAACTGAACAGGGGGACGCCTACGAGCAGTACTTC | TRBV10-3 | - | TRBJ2-7 | TRBD1
CASSLEPLPGARGYTF | TGTGCCAGCAGCTTAGAACCCCTCCCGGGGGCGCGAGGCTACACCTTC | TRBV7-3 | - | TRBJ1-2 | -
CASEADYEQYF | TGTGCCAGCGAGGCAGACTACGAGCAGTACTTC | TRBV9 | many | TRBJ2-7 | -
CAWGTLIQETQYF | TGTGCCTGGGGTACACTAATCCAAGAGACCCAGTACTTC | TRBV30 | many | TRBJ2-5 | -
CASSGTNPGETQYF | TGTGCCAGCAGTGGGACTAACCCAGGGGAGACCCAGTACTTC | TRBV12-3/TRBV12-4 | many | TRBJ2-5 | TRBD2
CASSLAGGVTYEQYF | TGTGCCAGCAGCTTAGCGGGAGGGGTAACCTACGAGCAGTACTTC | TRBV11-1 | many | TRBJ2-7 | TRBD2
CASGGPQADTEAFF | TGTGCCAGCGGGGGGCCACAGGCGGACACTGAAGCTTTCTTT | TRBV19 | - | TRBJ1-1 | -
CASKGAGGETQYF | TGTGCCAGTAAAGGTGCGGGAGGTGAGACCCAGTACTTC | TRBV19 | - | TRBJ2-5 | TRBD2
CASTGGGEQYF | TGTGCCAGCACCGGCGGGGGCGAGCAGTACTTC | TRBV27 | many | TRBJ2-7 | TRBD2
CASSVGKGDRLHF | TGTGCCAGCAGCGTAGGGAAGGGGGACCGTCTCCACTTT | TRBV9 | - | TRBJ1-6 | -
CASRPTSGRTDTQYF | TGTGCCAGCAGACCAACTAGCGGGAGGACAGATACGCAGTATTTT | TRBV7-8 | many | TRBJ2-3 | TRBD2
CASSYRTGIYGYTF | TGTGCCAGCAGCTACAGGACAGGAATCTATGGCTACACCTTC | TRBV2 | - | TRBJ1-2 | TRBD1
CSVDGTGGTDTQYF | TGCAGCGTTGATGGGACAGGGGGAACAGATACGCAGTATTTT | TRBV29-1 | many | TRBJ2-3 | TRBD1
CATTREGLEQYF | TGTGCTACGACGCGGGAGGGCCTCGAGCAGTACTTC | TRBV6-1 | - | TRBJ2-7 | TRBD2
CSVRTSGRDEQYF | TGCAGTGTCAGGACTAGCGGGAGAGATGAGCAGTACTTC | TRBV20-1 | - | TRBJ2-7 | TRBD2
CASSLSGAEQYF | TGTGCCAGCAGTTTATCAGGGGCCGAGCAGTACTTC | TRBV12-3/TRBV12-4 | - | TRBJ2-7 | -
CATSDQGQHQPQHF | TGTGCCACCAGTGATCAGGGACAGCATCAGCCCCAGCATTTT | TRBV24-1 | - | TRBJ1-5 | TRBD1
CASSPDQPQHF | TGTGCCAGCAGTCCTGACCAGCCCCAGCATTTT | TRBV6-6 | - | TRBJ1-5 | -
CASSPGTDNTEAFF | TGCGCCAGCAGCCCAGGGACGGACAACACTGAAGCTTTCTTT | TRBV4-1 | - | TRBJ1-1 | -